The source of this T cell receptor (beta chain) is a study of blood T cell repertoires in COVID-19. Across the study: T cells, B-cell-depleted T cells, or PBMCs provided the cDNA or gDNA that served as material.

As originally analysed: Amplified reference gene primers provided the basis for estimating nucleated cell counts. Libraries were prepared by immunoSEQ multiplex PCR; TCRdb keeps only in-frame clonotypes and omits some of them. The V and J calls and clone size were taken over from that table, and D and trimming were inferred from the DNA. Altogether some 67,000 clones are present, about nine tenths being singletons, with the ten largest covering roughly 5%. The sample consisted of peripheral blood. This sequence was found in a woman aged 18-29 years with acute or convalescent COVID-19.

CDR3 region: CASTLPGANTEAFF. The DNA for the CDR3 is TGTGCCAGCACCCTCCCCGGTGCTAACACTGAAGCTTTCTTT. This chain uses TRBV5-5 with TRBJ1-1; D unresolved. CDR1 is SGHKS and CDR2 is YYEKEE in the germline V gene (reference sequence). Trimming took off 6 bases at V and 2 bases at J, with 14 bases between the two ends. The length of the CDR3 is 14 residues.